This TCR beta chain was recorded in a study of blood T cells in healthy people across ages. Study results and caveats: TCR beta diversity tracked closely with naive T cell percentage.

It was with a sample-barcoded 5' primer and a J-beta primer mix that a second PCR of about 6 to 12 cycles was run. TCRdb itself ran the 5' RACE reads through MiXCR, one entry per CDR3 protein. The sample yields over a million distinct CDR3 sequences, around 59% seen once. The CDR3 consists of 13 residues. Germline-derived CDR1 and CDR2 are KGHDR and SFDVKD. V trimming: 12 bases; J trimming: 9 bases; junction bases outside the gene matches: 6. This clonotype was counted a single time. No antigen is known for it. Possible read error: a much larger clone is one base away. The source material was blood. The clonotype originates from a man between 18 and 29 years old in good health. The rearrangement uses TRBV24-1 and TRBJ2-1, with 14 bases fitting TRBD2. CDR3 residues: CAAGTSGRVEQFF. The CDR3 DNA follows: TGTGCCGCCGGGACTAGCGGGAGAGTTGAGCAGTTCTTC.